This T cell receptor (beta chain) comes out of a study of T cells in Graves' hyperthyroidism and ophthalmopathy. V was pared by 8 bases and J by 4 bases, with 17 bases between. The CDR3 is made up of 14 amino acids. From germline, CDR1 is SGHVT and CDR2 SQSDAQ. Amplified regions were TCR beta CDR3 sequences from RNA transcripts. The primer set for the first-round RT-PCR of the TCR CDR3 was HTBI. TCRdb reprocessed the multiplex PCR reads via MiXCR and lists one record per CDR3 protein. The sample yields more than 500,000 distinct CDR3 sequences, 46% seen once. The receptor was isolated from an adult woman with Graves' disease, either hyperthyroidism or ophthalmopathy (not recorded which). The chain is built from TRBV7-4 and TRBJ1-2; D is possibly TRBD1 (6 bases). Sequenced input: peripheral blood or thyroid tissue (not recorded which). The CDR3, as DNA: TGTGCCAGCTCCACGGGGCCAGGGGCCTATGGCTACACCTTC. Translated, it gives CASSTGPGAYGYTF.